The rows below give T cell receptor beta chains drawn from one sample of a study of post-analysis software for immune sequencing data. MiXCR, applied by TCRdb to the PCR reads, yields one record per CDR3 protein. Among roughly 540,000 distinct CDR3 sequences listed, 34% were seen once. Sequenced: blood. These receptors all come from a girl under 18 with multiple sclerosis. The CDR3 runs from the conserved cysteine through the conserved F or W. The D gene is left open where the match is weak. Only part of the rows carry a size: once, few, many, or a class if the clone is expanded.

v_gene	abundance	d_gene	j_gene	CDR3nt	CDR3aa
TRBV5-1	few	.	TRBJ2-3	TGCGCCAGCAGCTTGGAGGCGGTATATACGCAGTATTTT	CASSLEAVYTQYF
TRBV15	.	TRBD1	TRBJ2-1	TGTGCCACCAGCGGACAGGGGGCGGTTGAGCAGCTCTTC	CATSGQGAVEQLF
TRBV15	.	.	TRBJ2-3	TGTGCCACCAGCAGAGAGGTCACAGATACGCAGTATTTT	CATSREVTDTQYF
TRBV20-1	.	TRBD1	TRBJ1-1	TGCAGTGCAAGGCCCCCACGGGACAGGGAAGCTTTCTTT	CSARPPRDREAFF
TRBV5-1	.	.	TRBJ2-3	TGCGCCAGCAGAAATGAGGTGTCAGGGGCCACAGATACGCAGTATTTT	CASRNEVSGATDTQYF
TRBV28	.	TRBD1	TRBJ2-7	TGTGCCAGCACCACAGGGGTCCCTTACGAGCAGTACTTC	CASTTGVPYEQYF
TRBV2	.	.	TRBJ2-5	TGTGCCAGCAGTCAGGGGGGACTACACGGAGAGACCCAGTACTTC	CASSQGGLHGETQYF
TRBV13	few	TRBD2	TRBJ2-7	TGTGCCAGCAGCTTACGGGGGGGTCCCTTGCTGGACGAGCAGTACTTC	CASSLRGGPLLDEQYF
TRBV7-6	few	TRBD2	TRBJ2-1	TGTGCCAGCAGCTTTAGCGGGGGCTCCTACAATGAGCAGTTCTTC	CASSFSGGSYNEQFF
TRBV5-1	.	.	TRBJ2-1	TGCGCCAGCAGTATCCGGGACCGAGGCTACAATGAGCAGTTCTTC	CASSIRDRGYNEQFF
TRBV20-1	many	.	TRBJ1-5	TGCAGTGCTAGCGGGATTCAGGGTCAGCCCCAGCATTTT	CSASGIQGQPQHF
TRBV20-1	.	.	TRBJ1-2	TGCAGTGCTTCGGACTGGGGCGATGGCTACACCTTC	CSASDWGDGYTF
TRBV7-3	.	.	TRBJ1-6	TGTGCCAGCAGCCCCCAAACGGGCTATAATTCACCCCTCCACTTT	CASSPQTGYNSPLHF
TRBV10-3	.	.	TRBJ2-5	TGTGCCATCAGTGCCGTGGGGGGACCACAAGAGACCCAGTACTTC	CAISAVGGPQETQYF
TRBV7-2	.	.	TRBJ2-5	TGTGCCAGCAGCTTATTACAACGGGTGAAAGAGACCCAGTACTTC	CASSLLQRVKETQYF
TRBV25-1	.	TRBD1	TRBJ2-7	TGTGCCACCAAGAGTGGGGCAGGGGGCTACGAGCAGTACTTC	CATKSGAGGYEQYF
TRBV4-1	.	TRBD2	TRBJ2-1	TGCGCCAGCAGCCAAGATACGACTAGCGGGGCATACAATGAGCAGTTCTTC	CASSQDTTSGAYNEQFF
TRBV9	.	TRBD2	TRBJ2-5	TGTGCCAGCAGCCCATATACTAGCGGGGGGAACAATGAGCAGTACTTC	CASSPYTSGGNNEQYF
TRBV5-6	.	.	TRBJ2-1	TGTGCCAGCAGGTCGACGGATTACAATGAGCAGTTCTTC	CASRSTDYNEQFF